What follows are 28 T cell receptor beta chains derived from one specimen sequenced in a study of PD-1 blockade in classical Hodgkin lymphoma. All patients experienced relapse after autologous stem cell transplantation, and brentuximab vedotin exposure was variable. Sequencing used immunoSEQ multiplex PCR; TCRdb keeps in-frame clones, though not all of them. The sample yields almost 85,000 clones, 89% seen once. The specimen was peripheral blood mononuclear cells (PBMCs), collected at baseline. The receptors originated from a human donor with classical Hodgkin lymphoma.

The V call is TRBV5-1, the J call TRBJ1-1; 7 bases align to TRBD1. The germline V gene has CDR1 SGHRS and CDR2 YFSETQ. V lost 4 bases and J lost 4; bases outside the gene matches: 4. The CDR3 loop spans 13 amino acids. The chain's CDR3 is CASSTGTATEAFF. The CDR3 coding sequence is TGCGCCAGCAGCACAGGGACAGCCACTGAAGCTTTCTTT.

The chain employs TRBV30 and TRBJ1-1; D call uncertain. CDR1 is GTSNPN and CDR2 is SVGIG in the germline V gene (reference sequence). The germline V and J ends were trimmed by 1 base and 1 base, with 10 bases remaining between them. This CDR3 comprises 14 residues. Here the CDR3 reads CAWSAGPGNTEAFF. The CDR3 DNA reads TGTGCCTGGAGTGCGGGCCCGGGGAACACTGAAGCTTTCTTT.

This chain connects TRBV4-3 to TRBJ2-1; 9 bases map to TRBD1. The CDR3 is 16 amino acids. Trimming at V came to 3 bases and at J to 9 bases, leaving 12 bases not matched to a gene. Germline CDR1 reads LGHNA; CDR2 reads YSLEER. The CDR3, as DNA: TGCGCCAGCAGCCAGGTCCGGGACAGGGCCCTGGCTGAGCAGTTCTTC. This encodes CASSQVRDRALAEQFF.

The rearrangement joins TRBV29-1 to TRBJ2-5, with 8 bases fitting TRBD2. V lost 5 bases to trimming and J lost 4 bases; unmatched junction nucleotides: 3. Germline loops: CDR1 SQVTM, CDR2 ANQGSEA. This CDR3 has 12 amino acids. Here the CDR3 DNA reads TGCAGCGTTAAGAGCGGGAGAGAGACCCAGTACTTC. Residues: CSVKSGRETQYF.

The CDR3 is CASSLWPNTEAFF. CDR3 DNA sequence: TGTGCCAGCAGCTTATGGCCGAACACTGAAGCTTTCTTT. The J gene is TRBJ1-1, the V gene TRBV11-3; D call uncertain. Per the germline V gene, CDR1 is SGHNT and CDR2 is YENEEA. The CDR3 totals 13 residues. Trimming pared 2 bases from V and 1 base from J, leaving 5 bases between. Full variable domain (remainder filled in from reference TRBV11-3 and TRBJ1-1): EAGVVQSPRYKIIEKKQPVAFWCNPISGHNTLYWYLQNLGQGPELLIRYENEEAVDDSQLPKDRFSAERLKGVDSTLKIQPAELGDSAVYLCASSLWPNTEAFFGQGTRLTVV.

The chain joins TRBV25-1 to TRBJ1-1; 8 bases align to TRBD1. The CDR3 length is 17 residues. Per germline, CDR1 MGHDK and CDR2 SYGVNS. J gave up 1 base and V 0 bases, and 7 bases lay outside the gene matches. This CDR3 is CASSEYNTGGKNTEAFF. CDR3 DNA sequence: TGTGCCAGCAGTGAATACAATACAGGGGGTAAGAACACTGAAGCTTTCTTT.

The CDR3 DNA follows: TGTGCCAGCAGCTTGGAACCGGGACAGGTTGGGGGATGGCCCACGCACACTGAAGCTTTCTTT. Translation: CASSLEPGQVGGWPTHTEAFF. The chain employs TRBV7-6 and TRBJ1-1; 8 bases are shared with TRBD1. This CDR3 has 21 residues. Germline assignment: CDR1 SGHVS and CDR2 FNYEAQ. J gave up 3 bases and V 3 bases, and 24 bases lay outside the gene matches.

The chain couples TRBV4-1 to TRBJ1-1; D unresolved. The length of the CDR3 is 16 residues. Germline V gene sequence: CDR1 MGHRA, CDR2 YSYEKL. The V end was cut by 4 bases, the J end by 0 bases, with 15 bases between. The DNA of the CDR3 is TGCGCCAGCAGCCCAGCGGTGATGAAAATGAACACTGAAGCTTTCTTT. Encoded protein: CASSPAVMKMNTEAFF.

CDR3 in amino acids: CASSLLSGGYTF. For the CDR3, the DNA is TGTGCCAGCAGCCTATTAAGCGGTGGCTACACCTTC. The genes are TRBV28 and TRBJ1-2; D remains unclear. CDR3 length: 12 amino acids. CDR1 and CDR2 (germline): MDHEN, SYDVKM. Trimming shortened V by 6 bases and J by 7 bases, and 12 bases separated the two germline ends.

V gene TRBV15 combines with J gene TRBJ1-1; D unclear. There are 14 residues in the CDR3. Germline V gene data show CDR1 as LNHNV and CDR2 as YYDKDF (reference sequence). V shed 1 base and J shed 5 bases, with 11 bases lying between them. The CDR3, as DNA: TGTGCCACCAGCAGAGGGACGGGTTGGACTGAAGCTTTCTTT. As protein: CATSRGTGWTEAFF.

J is TRBJ1-2 and V is TRBV7-9; TRBD1 aligns across 9 bases. Unmatched junction bases numbered 6, after V lost 5 bases and J lost 2 bases. The CDR3 is 15 amino acids. The V gene's germline CDR1 is SEHNR and CDR2 FQNEAQ (reference sequence). The CDR3 sequence: CASSLGQGWNYGYTF. The CDR3, as DNA: TGTGCCAGCAGCCTAGGACAGGGGTGGAACTATGGCTACACCTTC.

This chain uses TRBV2 with TRBJ2-7; weak D call: TRBD1 (6 bases). The ends were cut back, 0 bases at V and 1 base at J, with 10 bases in the middle. This CDR3 comprises 15 residues. Germline V lookup: CDR1 SNHLY, CDR2 FYNNEI. CDR3 bases: TGTGCCAGCAGTGAAGCCGGACAGACATCCTACGAGCAGTACTTC. It translates to CASSEAGQTSYEQYF.

The rearrangement links TRBV29-1 to TRBJ2-7; 7 bases agree with TRBD1. The length of the CDR3 is 14 residues. Germline V CDR1 and CDR2: SQVTM, ANQGSEA. Trimming at V came to 7 bases and at J to 0 bases, leaving 9 bases not matched to a gene. The CDR3 is CSAKGQDISYEQYF. The CDR3 DNA sequence: TGCAGCGCCAAAGGACAGGACATCTCCTACGAGCAGTACTTC.

The genes are TRBV28 and TRBJ1-5; D remains unclear. CDR3 length: 15 amino acids. The V end was cut by 3 bases, the J end by 5 bases, with 14 bases between. Germline V gene sequence: CDR1 MDHEN, CDR2 SYDVKM. CDR3 in DNA: TGTGCCAGCAGTTTCCAGGACGGAGGATATCAGCCCCAGCATTTT. Translation: CASSFQDGGYQPQHF. The full variable domain, rest sourced from reference TRBV28 and TRBJ1-5, is DVKVTQSSRYLVKRTGEKVFLECVQDMDHENMFWYRQDPGLGLRLIYFSYDVKMKEKGDIPEGYSVSREKKERFSLILESASTNQTSMYLCASSFQDGGYQPQHFGDGTRLSIL.

This clone has a single count. The genes are TRBV28 and TRBJ2-7; possibly TRBD2 for D (5 bases). The germline V and J ends were trimmed by 4 bases and 7 bases, with 14 bases remaining between them. This CDR3 region has 13 residues. Germline V gene data show CDR1 as MDHEN and CDR2 as SYDVKM. The CDR3 nucleotides are TGTGCCAGCAGTTCTACTACATGGAGGGAGCAGTACTTC. This translates into CASSSTTWREQYF.

This clone occurred a few times. The chain is built from TRBV11-1 and TRBJ2-7; TRBD1 agrees at 7 bases. The CDR3 contains 13 residues. Trimming at V came to 2 bases and at J to 4 bases, leaving 2 bases not matched to a gene. Germline V gene sequence: CDR1 SGHAT, CDR2 FQDESV (reference sequence). CDR3 residues: CASSLRDSYEQYF. The CDR3 bases are TGTGCCAGCAGCTTACGGGACAGTTACGAGCAGTACTTC.

The genes are TRBV18 and TRBJ1-4; 11 nucleotides agree with TRBD1. Germline-derived CDR1 and CDR2 are KGHSH and LQKENI. After removal of 4 bases from V and 8 bases from J, the junction contained 9 bases not matched to a gene. The CDR3 is 16 residues long. The CDR3 loop reads CASSLLPGQGEEKLFF. The CDR3 DNA reads TGTGCCAGCTCACTCTTACCGGGACAGGGGGAAGAAAAACTGTTTTTT.

The gene calls are TRBV18 and TRBJ1-1; unclear D gene. Germline CDR1 KGHSH, CDR2 LQKENI. CDR3 length: 15 amino acids. V lost 3 bases to trimming and J lost 0 bases, with 11 bases between them. The DNA of the CDR3 is TGTGCCAGCTCACCCCAGCCCGGGATGAACACTGAAGCTTTCTTT. Residues: CASSPQPGMNTEAFF.

The CDR3 DNA is TGTGCCAGCAGTGAAGTGAAGGGGCTGCGTGAGACCCAGTACTTC. Protein product: CASSEVKGLRETQYF. The gene calls are TRBV2 and TRBJ2-5; perhaps TRBD1 as D (5 bases). Trimming pared 1 base from V and 5 bases from J, leaving 14 bases between. This CDR3 has 15 amino acids. The V gene's germline CDR1 is SNHLY and CDR2 FYNNEI.

The chain employs TRBV6-6 and TRBJ2-1, with TRBD2 as a possible D gene (6 bases). In germline, CDR1 is MNHNY, CDR2 SVGAGI (reference sequence). CDR3 length: 13 amino acids. The V end lost 2 bases, the J end lost 8 bases, and 10 bases lay between the germline ends. In DNA form, the CDR3 reads TGTGCCAGCAGTTACACCCGGGACTATGAGCAGTTCTTC. This encodes CASSYTRDYEQFF.

The rearrangement links TRBV5-1 to TRBJ2-1, with D unclear. Trimming pared 1 base from V and 4 bases from J, leaving 15 bases between. CDR3 length: 16 amino acids. Germline V gene lookup returns CDR1 SGHRS and CDR2 YFSETQ. CDR3 nucleotide sequence: TGCGCCAGCAGCTTGTATAGCCCTTCGGTTTACAATGAGCAGTTCTTC. As protein: CASSLYSPSVYNEQFF.

CDR3 DNA: TGTGCCAGCAGCTTACAACAGGGGAACACCGGGGAGCTGTTTTTT. It specifies CASSLQQGNTGELFF. The chain recombines TRBV7-2 with TRBJ2-2; possible D gene TRBD1, 6 bases. Trimming stripped 2 bases from V and 1 base from J, with 8 bases between. CDR1 SGHTA and CDR2 FQGNSA come from the germline V gene. This CDR3 is built from 15 residues.

The chain combines TRBV6-5 with TRBJ1-4; D not certain. The CDR3 sequence is 14 residues long. CDR1 is MNHEY, CDR2 SVGAGI, per germline. Trimming left V 6 bases short and J 4 bases short, with 12 bases between. DNA for the CDR3: TGTGCCAGCAGGCTTGGACCGCGTAATGAAAAACTGTTTTTT. Its protein product is CASRLGPRNEKLFF.

This chain connects TRBV4-3 to TRBJ1-5; D not certain. Trimming stripped 0 bases from V and 3 bases from J, with 9 bases between. The CDR3 length is 15 residues. CDR1 and CDR2 from the germline V gene are LGHNA and YSLEER. The chain's CDR3 is CASSQDWAVNQPQHF. The CDR3 bases are TGCGCCAGCAGCCAAGATTGGGCAGTCAATCAGCCCCAGCATTTT.

This clone rates as medium-sized. V and J are TRBV19 and TRBJ1-1, with 7 bases matching TRBD1. Germline V CDR1 and CDR2: LNHDA, SQIVND (reference sequence). V lost 4 bases to trimming and J lost 1 base; unmatched junction nucleotides: 3. The CDR3 length is 14 residues. The CDR3 region has the DNA TGTGCCAGTAGTACGGGACAGAGGAACACTGAAGCTTTCTTT. This sequence encodes CASSTGQRNTEAFF.

The rearrangement links TRBV7-2 to TRBJ2-3; D gene unclear. The CDR3 covers 13 residues. V was shortened by 0 bases and J by 5 bases, with 6 bases between the two germline ends. From germline, CDR1 is SGHTA and CDR2 FQGNSA. The CDR3 region has the DNA TGTGCCAGCAGCTTAGCGTGGAAAGATACGCAGTATTTT. Residues: CASSLAWKDTQYF.

The J gene is TRBJ2-7, the V gene TRBV19; maybe TRBD2 (6 bases). The CDR3 consists of 15 residues. The germline V gene has CDR1 LNHDA and CDR2 SQIVND (reference sequence). The ends were cut back, 2 bases at V and 3 bases at J, with 14 bases in the middle. The CDR3 DNA is TGTGCCAGTAGTATACTATCGGGAGAGAGCTACGAGCAGTACTTC. Amino acid sequence: CASSILSGESYEQYF.

The rearrangement links TRBV18 to TRBJ1-2; 7 positions match TRBD1. This CDR3 is 14 amino acids long. The germline gives CDR1 KGHSH, CDR2 LQKENI. V lost 0 bases and J lost 8; bases outside the gene matches: 6. The CDR3 region is CASSPPRGPGGYTF. Here the CDR3 DNA reads TGTGCCAGCTCACCACCGAGGGGGCCTGGGGGCTACACCTTC. Together with reference TRBV18 and TRBJ1-2, the CDR3 gives the full variable domain: NAGVMQNPRHLVRRRGQEARLRCSPMKGHSHVYWYRQLPEEGLKFMVYLQKENIIDESGMPKERFSAEFPKEGPSILRIQQVVRGDSAAYFCASSPPRGPGGYTFGSGTRLTVV.